Below are 3 T cell receptor beta chains sequenced from a single sample in a study of blood T cell repertoires in COVID-19. Here immunoSEQ multiplex PCR was the method, and the copy in TCRdb shows in-frame clones only, minus some. The sample carries about 250,000 clones, 75% to 90% recorded once. Sequences were obtained from peripheral blood. The receptors shown here come from a woman between 25 and 40 years old with active or convalescent COVID-19.

The rearrangement uses TRBV7-2 and TRBJ1-2; no clear D gene. The germline V and J ends were trimmed by 1 base and 4 bases, with 16 bases remaining between them. Germline-derived CDR1 and CDR2 are SGHTA and FQGNSA. This CDR3 contains 16 residues. CDR3 nucleotide sequence: TGTGCCAGCAGCTTAGGGGGAGGTCCCTATACCTATGGCTACACCTTC. Its translation is CASSLGGGPYTYGYTF.

The gene calls are TRBV28 and TRBJ1-5, with a possible D match to TRBD1 (5 bases). Germline CDR1 reads MDHEN; CDR2 reads SYDVKM. Between the trimmed V and J ends, which lost 8 bases and 3 bases, there was a span of 17 bases. This CDR3 is 15 amino acids long. CDR3 amino acids: CASSSPSGNNQPQHF. The DNA for the CDR3 is TGTGCCAGCTCTTCCCCCTCAGGGAACAATCAGCCCCAGCATTTT.

This clone appeared a single time. This chain joins TRBV7-8 and TRBJ2-7, with D maybe TRBD1 (5 bases). V was shortened by 1 base and J by 2 bases, with 9 bases between the two germline ends. The CDR3 length is 14 residues. CDR1 and CDR2 (germline): SGHVS, FQNEAQ. The CDR3 DNA reads TGTGCCAGCAGCTTAGGGGGCGGTCCCTACGAGCAGTACTTC. Protein: CASSLGGGPYEQYF.